Below are 25 T cell receptor beta chains sequenced from a single sample in a study of blood T cell repertoires in COVID-19. The data were produced by immunoSEQ multiplex PCR, yet TCRdb's version contains in-frame clones alone and is incomplete. Of 110,000 or so clones listed, over 75% are singletons. The sample was peripheral blood. The receptors here all came from a man aged 50-59 years with acute or convalescent COVID-19.

The J gene is TRBJ2-7, the V gene TRBV4-1; 7 bases line up with TRBD2. The germline V gene encodes CDR1 MGHRA and CDR2 YSYEKL. With V trimmed by 3 bases and J by 2 bases, 10 bases remained unmatched. CDR3 length: 16 amino acids. The CDR3, as DNA: TGCGCCAGCAGCCACTCTCGACTAGCCGCTCCCTACGAGCAGTACTTC. Translation: CASSHSRLAAPYEQYF.

V usage is TRBV6-6 and J usage is TRBJ1-5; 7 positions agree with TRBD1. The CDR3 is 12 residues long. CDR1 and CDR2 from the germline V gene are MNHNY and SVGAGI (reference sequence). V dropped 5 bases and J dropped 5; count of bases not matched to a gene: 0. The CDR3 reads CASSTGDQPQHF. The CDR3 DNA is TGTGCCAGCAGTACAGGGGATCAGCCCCAGCATTTT.

The CDR3 region is CASSLDRGKDTQYF. In DNA, the CDR3 is TGTGCCAGCAGTCTGGACAGGGGCAAAGATACGCAGTATTTT. The chain is built from TRBV28 and TRBJ2-3; 9 bases agree with TRBD1. This CDR3 region has 14 residues. V was pared by 5 bases and J by 5 bases, with 5 bases of the junction left unmatched. Per germline, CDR1 MDHEN and CDR2 SYDVKM.

The rearrangement joins TRBV9 to TRBJ1-2, with TRBD1 matching 8 bases. The CDR3 contains 14 residues. V gave up 0 bases and J gave up 8 bases; unmatched junction bases: 6. The germline V gene encodes CDR1 SGDLS and CDR2 YYNGEE. The CDR3 reads CASSVGGQARGYTF. CDR3 nucleotides: TGTGCCAGCAGCGTAGGGGGACAGGCTCGGGGCTACACCTTC.

The chain joins TRBV3-1 (or the pseudogene TRBV3-2) to TRBJ1-4; 11 positions match TRBD1. CDR3 size: 15 residues. The V gene end was trimmed by 2 bases and the J gene end by 6 bases; junction bases not matched to a gene: 2. Germline V CDR1 and CDR2: LGHDT, YNNKEL (reference sequence). The CDR3 DNA reads as TGTGCCAGCAGCCAAAGGGGACAGGGGGATGAAAAACTGTTTTTT. Its translation: CASSQRGQGDEKLFF.

This chain uses TRBV7-6 with TRBJ1-1, with D hard to call. Trimming stripped 0 bases from V and 4 bases from J, with 12 bases between. This CDR3 has 15 residues. Germline CDR1 SGHVS, CDR2 FNYEAQ. CDR3 amino acids: CASSLASGFGTEAFF. The CDR3 DNA follows: TGTGCCAGCAGCTTAGCATCGGGGTTTGGCACTGAAGCTTTCTTT.

The gene calls are TRBV23-1 and TRBJ2-7; D not certain. TRBV23-1 is treated as an ORF (open reading frame) with a function not yet certain. The CDR3 has 15 amino acids. V was pared by 1 base and J by 3 bases, with 13 bases between. The CDR3 is CASSQWVARGYEQYF. CDR3 sequence (DNA): TGCGCCAGCAGTCAATGGGTTGCACGCGGCTACGAGCAGTACTTC.

This clone was detected a few times. The chain combines TRBV27 with TRBJ2-1; the match to TRBD2 covers 12 bases. The CDR3 runs 15 residues. CDR1 is MNHEY, CDR2 SMNVEV, per germline (reference sequence). The trim removed 0 bases at V and 8 bases at J, leaving 2 bases unmatched. For the CDR3, the DNA is TGTGCCAGCAGTTTATCGACTAGCGGGAGTTATGAGCAGTTCTTC. It translates to CASSLSTSGSYEQFF.

J is TRBJ2-1 and V is TRBV6-5; possibly TRBD2 for D (5 bases). V lost 6 bases, J lost 6 bases, and 12 bases lay in between. Germline CDR1 and CDR2: MNHEY and SVGAGI. The length of the CDR3 is 13 residues. The CDR3 DNA follows: TGTGCCAGCAGCAGGACTCTTTCCAATGAGCAGTTCTTC. Translating gives CASSRTLSNEQFF.

The J gene is TRBJ2-1, the V gene TRBV6-5; D uncertain. Per germline, CDR1 MNHEY and CDR2 SVGAGI. This CDR3 comprises 14 residues. Trimming removed 8 bases at V and 0 bases at J, with 11 bases between. This chain's CDR3 is CASGDSSSYNEQFF. CDR3 in DNA: TGTGCCAGCGGAGATTCGAGCTCCTACAATGAGCAGTTCTTC.

The chain joins TRBV14 to TRBJ1-1; no firm D call. There are 14 residues in the CDR3. Germline CDR1 reads SGHDN; CDR2 reads FVKESK. Trimming pared 0 bases from V and 4 bases from J, leaving 9 bases between. CDR3 in DNA: TGTGCCAGCAGCCAAGAACGAGGGAGCACTGAAGCTTTCTTT. Translating it yields CASSQERGSTEAFF.

This clone was counted a single time. The J gene is TRBJ2-2, the V gene TRBV7-8; 9 nucleotides align to TRBD2. V dropped 5 bases and J dropped 0; count of bases not matched to a gene: 7. Germline assignment: CDR1 SGHVS and CDR2 FQNEAQ. The CDR3 has 17 amino acids. As DNA, the CDR3 is TGTGCCAGCAGCCCCTACGGGACTAGCTCGAACACCGGGGAGCTGTTTTTT. It specifies CASSPYGTSSNTGELFF.

Written as DNA, the CDR3 is TGTGCCAGCAGTTCACCAGGGGAGTCCTACGAGCAGTACTTC. Encoded protein: CASSSPGESYEQYF. This chain connects TRBV6-5 to TRBJ2-7, with D possibly being TRBD1 (6 bases). V lost 4 bases, J lost 1 base, and 11 bases lay in between. The CDR3 runs 14 residues. Per the germline V gene, CDR1 is MNHEY and CDR2 is SVGAGI.

The chain joins TRBV7-9 to TRBJ1-5; 7 bases match TRBD1. The V and J ends lost 5 bases and 4 bases, in that order; junction bases with no gene match: 2. The CDR3 is 13 residues long. Looked up from germline, CDR1 is SEHNR and CDR2 is FQNEAQ (reference sequence). CDR3 residues: CASSRDRNQPQHF. The CDR3 nucleotides are TGTGCCAGCAGCCGGGACAGAAATCAGCCCCAGCATTTT.

The chain has TRBV6-4 and TRBJ2-4; TRBD1 matches 10 bases. Germline V gene sequence: CDR1 MRHNA, CDR2 SNTAGT. The CDR3 runs to 18 residues. The V and J ends lost 6 bases and 3 bases, in that order; junction bases with no gene match: 14. The CDR3 sequence is CASRLDRGSGRVKNIQYF. The CDR3 DNA reads as TGTGCCAGCAGGTTGGACAGGGGGTCGGGCCGGGTCAAAAACATTCAGTACTTC.

This clone was detected a few times. CDR3 in amino acids: CASSPSGGANTGELFF. DNA for the CDR3: TGTGCCAGCAGCCCATCGGGGGGGGCAAACACCGGGGAGCTGTTTTTT. The rearrangement joins TRBV7-9 to TRBJ2-2; 8 bases align to TRBD2. The junction had 7 bases not matched to a gene; V was cut back by 5 bases and J by 2 bases. The CDR3 extends over 16 amino acids. Germline CDR1 is SEHNR and CDR2 is FQNEAQ (reference sequence).

V is TRBV6-1 and J is TRBJ2-1, with a tentative D call TRBD2 (6 bases). Per germline, CDR1 MNHNS and CDR2 SASEGT. V was shortened by 2 bases and J by 3 bases, with 17 bases between the two germline ends. The CDR3 loop spans 17 amino acids. The CDR3 DNA follows: TGTGCCAGCAGTGAACGGCGGACTATATCTCGCTACAATGAGCAGTTCTTC. This sequence encodes CASSERRTISRYNEQFF.

The chain combines TRBV12-3 or TRBV12-4 with TRBJ2-4, with D perhaps TRBD2 (6 bases). This CDR3 has 13 residues. Between the trimmed V and J ends, which lost 5 bases and 7 bases, there was a span of 12 bases. The DNA of the CDR3 is TGTGCCAGCAGTCCATGGGGACTGAACATTCAGTACTTC. The encoded protein is CASSPWGLNIQYF.

The V and J genes are TRBV30 and TRBJ1-6, with TRBD1 identical over 7 bases. The ends lost 0 bases at V and 5 bases at J; junction bases unmatched: 7. Germline V gene sequence: CDR1 GTSNPN, CDR2 SVGIG (reference sequence). This CDR3 comprises 16 residues. CDR3 amino acids: CAWSVSPGGNNSPLHF. For the CDR3, the DNA is TGTGCCTGGAGTGTAAGTCCAGGGGGTAATAATTCACCCCTCCACTTT.

V gene TRBV1 combines with J gene TRBJ2-7; TRBD2 is taken as the D call from the table, unchecked against the DNA. TRBV1 is a pseudogene. CDR3 length equals 20 residues. Here the CDR3 reads CTSSQDGRSTAASGDYEQYF. CDR3 sequence (DNA): TGCACCAGCAGCCAAGATGGGAGATCCACGGCGGCTAGCGGAGACTACGAGCAGTACTTC.

The chain links TRBV7-3 to TRBJ2-2, with 11 nucleotides matching TRBD2. V trimming: 5 bases; J trimming: 5 bases; junction bases outside the gene matches: 7. This CDR3 has 16 amino acids. Germline V gives CDR1 SGHTA, CDR2 FQGTGA. In DNA form, the CDR3 reads TGTGCCAGCAGCAGAGGACTAGCGGGTGGGACCGGGGAGCTGTTTTTT. The encoded protein is CASSRGLAGGTGELFF.

The gene calls are TRBV5-1 and TRBJ2-7, with TRBD2 matching over 8 bases. The CDR3 covers 17 residues. The germline V gene has CDR1 SGHRS and CDR2 YFSETQ. V lost 0 bases and J lost 2; bases outside the gene matches: 10. The CDR3 coding sequence is TGCGCCAGCAGCTTGGAACCTAGCGGGTGGAACGCCTACGAGCAGTACTTC. Its translation is CASSLEPSGWNAYEQYF.

This clone was counted many times. V gene TRBV19 combines with J gene TRBJ1-3; 8 bases align to TRBD1. After removal of 8 bases from V and 0 bases from J, the junction contained 6 bases not matched to a gene. Germline V lookup: CDR1 LNHDA, CDR2 SQIVND (reference sequence). The CDR3 runs to 15 residues. This CDR3 is CASRRDRSSGNTIYF. The CDR3 coding sequence is TGTGCCAGTCGCCGGGACAGGTCCTCTGGAAACACCATATATTTT.

V gene TRBV3-1 (or the pseudogene TRBV3-2) combines with J gene TRBJ1-5, with TRBD1 identical over 10 bases. CDR1 and CDR2 from the germline V gene are LGHDT and YNNKEL (reference sequence). This CDR3 contains 16 residues. With 0 bases clipped from V and 7 bases from J, the junction kept 6 bases outside the gene matches. CDR3 in amino acids: CASSQDTGQGWQPQHF. DNA for the CDR3: TGTGCCAGCAGCCAAGATACGGGACAGGGGTGGCAGCCCCAGCATTTT.

This clone was counted a few times. The chain joins TRBV6-2 or TRBV6-3 to TRBJ1-1; no clear D gene. CDR3 length equals 11 residues. Germline V gives CDR1 MNHEY, CDR2 SVGEGT. V was cut by 3 bases and J by 7 bases, with 6 bases left in between. CDR3 bases: TGTGCCAGCAGTTATACAGTTGAAGCTTTCTTT. It yields the protein CASSYTVEAFF.